This T cell receptor (beta chain) was sequenced for a study of T-cell memory formation after mild COVID-19. V shed 0 bases and J shed 0 bases, with 7 bases lying between them. This CDR3 has 15 residues. Germline lookup yields CDR1 SGHRS and CDR2 YFSETQ. This clonotype appeared many times. 5'RACE primed from the constant segment yielded TCR alpha and TCR beta cDNA libraries bearing sample barcodes and UMIs. TCRdb used MiXCR to reprocess the 5' RACE reads, holding one entry per CDR3 protein. The sample holds 350,000 to 450,000 distinct CDR3 sequences, about an eighth seen once. V usage is TRBV5-1 and J usage is TRBJ2-1, with D unresolved. The sequenced sample was PBMCs or a T cell subset sorted from them (not recorded which). The source is a man aged 18 to 30 who had mild COVID-19 (a few samples of this study predate the infection). Cell type and time point are not known. CDR3 nucleotides: TGCGCCAGCAGCTTGGCCCAGAGCTCCTACAATGAGCAGTTCTTC. Encoded protein: CASSLAQSSYNEQFF. Full variable domain (remainder filled in from reference TRBV5-1 and TRBJ2-1): KAGVTQTPRYLIKTRGQQVTLSCSPISGHRSVSWYQQTPGQGLQFLFEYFSETQRNKGNFPGRFSGRQFSNSRSEMNVSTLELGDSALYLCASSLAQSSYNEQFFGPGTRLTVL.